The 29 T cell receptor beta chains presented below share a single source sample, sequenced in a study of post-analysis software for immune sequencing data. The authors incorporated unique molecular identifiers into the TCR beta cDNA libraries. TCRdb processed the PCR reads anew with MiXCR; each CDR3 protein has one entry. Here the sample spans 750,000 to 950,000 distinct CDR3 sequences, roughly half being singletons. The study, taken as a whole, reports: About five TRBV segments were more frequent in patients than controls; TRBV5-6, TRBV5-1 and TRBV20-1 belonged to this group.

These TCRs' antigens remain unknown. Material: blood. The origin of the receptors is a girl between 10 and 17 years old with multiple sclerosis.

The chain combines TRBV6-1 with TRBJ2-7; 8 bases are shared with TRBD2. The germline gives CDR1 MNHNS, CDR2 SASEGT. This CDR3 comprises 15 residues. Trimming took 7 bases from V and 5 from J; bases not matched to a gene: 13. The CDR3 sequence: CASTFGRAFSHEQYF. CDR3 bases: TGTGCCAGCACGTTCGGGAGGGCCTTTAGCCACGAGCAGTACTTC.

J is TRBJ1-6 and V is TRBV6-4; TRBD1 matches at 8 bases. The germline gives CDR1 MRHNA, CDR2 SNTAGT. The junction had 3 bases not matched to a gene; V was cut back by 6 bases and J by 8 bases. CDR3 size: 13 residues. The CDR3 bases are TGTGCCAGCAGGGACAGGGTGGATTCACCCCTCCACTTT. It encodes CASRDRVDSPLHF.

This sequence joins TRBV20-1 and TRBJ1-1; D not certain. Germline lookup yields CDR1 DFQATT and CDR2 SNEGSKA (reference sequence). This CDR3 region has 13 residues. V gave up 6 bases and J gave up 4 bases, with 15 bases separating them. CDR3 sequence: CSAGRTLATEAFF. CDR3 nucleotide sequence: TGCAGTGCGGGAAGGACCCTTGCCACTGAAGCTTTCTTT.

This rearrangement joins TRBV29-1 to TRBJ1-1; D not certain. Trimming shortened V by 3 bases and J by 2 bases, and 7 bases separated the two germline ends. Germline CDR1 reads SQVTM; CDR2 reads ANQGSEA. The CDR3 extends over 12 amino acids. The CDR3 here is CSVESINTEAFF. DNA for the CDR3: TGCAGCGTTGAGTCGATAAACACTGAAGCTTTCTTT. Full variable domain (outside the CDR3, taken from reference TRBV29-1 and TRBJ1-1): SAVISQKPSRDICQRGTSLTIQCQVDSQVTMMFWYRQQPGQSLTLIATANQGSEATYESGFVIDKFPISRPNLTFSTLTVSNMSPEDSSIYLCSVESINTEAFFGQGTRLTVV.

The gene calls are TRBV20-1 and TRBJ2-1; a possible D gene is TRBD2 (6 bases). CDR1 DFQATT and CDR2 SNEGSKA come from the germline V gene (reference sequence). V was clipped by 3 bases and J by 11 bases, with 23 bases between them. The CDR3 loop spans 15 amino acids. CDR3 nucleotides: TGCAGTGCTAGGGAATTGGTGGGAGGTGCCCCACAGCAGTTCTTC. It is translated as CSARELVGGAPQQFF.

In its sample, this clonotype was seen a few times. V gene TRBV29-1 combines with J gene TRBJ2-7, with D uncertain. This CDR3 region has 11 residues. Trimming removed 1 base from V and 6 bases from J, with 7 bases in between. CDR1 and CDR2 from the germline V gene are SQVTM and ANQGSEA. This CDR3 is CSVEVAFEQYF. CDR3 DNA sequence: TGCAGCGTTGAAGTCGCATTCGAGCAGTACTTC.

The CDR3 sequence: CSARESGVSTDTQYF. Here the CDR3 DNA reads TGCAGTGCTAGGGAAAGCGGAGTTAGCACAGATACGCAGTATTTT. V gene TRBV20-1 combines with J gene TRBJ2-3, with TRBD2 as a possible D gene (5 bases). The CDR3 is 15 amino acids. V lost 3 bases to trimming and J lost 0 bases, with 13 bases between them. Germline V gene lookup returns CDR1 DFQATT and CDR2 SNEGSKA (reference sequence).

This clonotype has only one observation. This chain joins TRBV3-1 and TRBJ2-1, with unresolved D. CDR3 size: 13 residues. V lost 2 bases and J lost 8, with 10 bases in between. CDR1 is LGHDT, CDR2 YNNKEL, per germline (reference sequence). CDR3 residues: CASSQFDPHEQFF. The CDR3 nucleotides are TGTGCCAGCAGCCAATTTGACCCGCATGAGCAGTTCTTC.

The V call is TRBV3-1, the J call TRBJ1-1, with TRBD1 identical over 8 bases. The V and J ends lost 6 bases and 5 bases, in that order; junction bases with no gene match: 5. From germline, CDR1 is LGHDT and CDR2 YNNKEL (reference sequence). This CDR3 has 13 residues. The CDR3 DNA follows: TGTGCCAGCAGTCGACAGGGGTTGACTGAAGCTTTCTTT. Protein product: CASSRQGLTEAFF. The full variable domain, completed using reference TRBV3-1 and TRBJ1-1, is DTAVSQTPKYLVTQMGNDKSIKCEQNLGHDTMYWYKQDSKKFLKIMFSYNNKELIINETVPNRFSPKSPDKAHLNLHINSLELGDSAVYFCASSRQGLTEAFFGQGTRLTVV.

This rearrangement joins TRBV29-1 to TRBJ2-1; 8 nucleotides align to TRBD2. Germline V gene sequence: CDR1 SQVTM, CDR2 ANQGSEA. The CDR3 consists of 14 residues. The ends lost 4 bases at V and 10 bases at J; junction bases unmatched: 12. In DNA form, the CDR3 reads TGCAGCGTTGTGACTAGCGTCGGAATCTGGGAGCAGTTCTTC. Its translation is CSVVTSVGIWEQFF.

In this sample, this clonotype turned up a few times. The chain uses TRBV5-5 and TRBJ2-5; 8 bases line up with TRBD2. This CDR3 contains 14 residues. The germline CDR1 and CDR2 sequences are SGHKS and YYEKEE (reference sequence). The V and J ends lost 4 bases and 4 bases, in that order; junction bases with no gene match: 6. CDR3 in DNA: TGTGCCAGCAGCCCCGGACGGGGGGGAGAGACCCAGTACTTC. Translation: CASSPGRGGETQYF.

The J gene is TRBJ1-2, the V gene TRBV29-1; no reliable D call. The CDR3 is made up of 12 amino acids. CDR1 is SQVTM, CDR2 ANQGSEA, per germline. V was clipped by 7 bases and J by 6 bases, with 15 bases between them. CDR3 nucleotides: TGCAGCGCGGTCGTACCTCCGGATGGCTACACCTTC. Protein sequence: CSAVVPPDGYTF.

The chain combines TRBV20-1 with TRBJ2-1; 12 bases fit TRBD2. Trimming cost V 6 bases and J 5 bases; bases outside gene matches: 5. Germline CDR1 DFQATT, CDR2 SNEGSKA (reference sequence). The CDR3 runs 14 residues. The CDR3 spells CSARTSGNHNEQFF. The CDR3 nucleotides read TGCAGTGCACGGACTAGCGGGAACCACAATGAGCAGTTCTTC.

This clonotype was observed a handful of times. The chain employs TRBV12-3 or TRBV12-4 and TRBJ2-7, with 7 bases that match TRBD1. This CDR3 spans 15 amino acids. V lost 1 base, J lost 2 bases, and 5 bases stayed unmatched. CDR3 residues: CASSLGTGAPYEQYF. For the CDR3, the DNA is TGTGCCAGCAGTTTAGGGACAGGAGCTCCCTACGAGCAGTACTTC.

This clonotype was picked up a small number of times. The J gene is TRBJ1-1, the V gene TRBV11-2, with D unresolved. The germline CDR1 and CDR2 sequences are SGHAT and FQNNGV. V gave up 6 bases and J gave up 3 bases, with 11 bases separating them. The CDR3 is 13 residues long. The CDR3 DNA reads as TGTGCCAGCAGACGCGGCGGGCACACTGAAGCTTTCTTT. Protein sequence: CASRRGGHTEAFF.

The chain is built from TRBV29-1 and TRBJ2-1, with D perhaps matching TRBD2 (6 bases). The CDR3 contains 13 residues. Germline CDR1 and CDR2: SQVTM and ANQGSEA. The V and J ends lost 7 bases and 10 bases respectively, with 20 bases between them. CDR3 in amino acids: CSGLARGISEQFF. The DNA of the CDR3 is TGCAGCGGCCTAGCGCGTGGTATCAGCGAGCAGTTCTTC.

This clonotype turned up a few times. The rearrangement uses TRBV20-1 and TRBJ2-7, with TRBD2 matching over 9 bases. The CDR3 is 15 residues long. CDR1 and CDR2 (germline): DFQATT, SNEGSKA (reference sequence). The V segment lost 0 bases and the J segment 4 bases; nucleotides outside the gene matches: 7. DNA of the CDR3: TGCAGTGCTAGAGACTCTAGCGGGAATGGGTACGAGCAGTACTTC. This encodes CSARDSSGNGYEQYF.

CDR3 loop: CASSQGKAQETQYF. The CDR3 bases are TGTGCCAGCAGTCAAGGGAAGGCACAGGAGACCCAGTACTTC. V and J are TRBV7-9 and TRBJ2-5; D not resolved. Trimming shortened V by 6 bases and J by 5 bases, and 16 bases separated the two germline ends. The CDR3 spans 14 residues. CDR1 and CDR2 (germline): SEHNR, FQNEAQ (reference sequence).

This clonotype showed up just a few times. The J gene is TRBJ2-3, the V gene TRBV5-6, with unresolved D. Germline V CDR1 and CDR2: SGHDT, YYEEEE. Deletions cut 4 bases from V and 2 bases from J, with 8 bases between. The CDR3 covers 13 residues. CDR3 DNA: TGTGCCAGCAGCGCTACAAACACAGATACGCAGTATTTT. Encoded protein: CASSATNTDTQYF.

The chain recombines TRBV6-6 with TRBJ1-5; D remains unclear. V was pared by 2 bases and J by 3 bases, with 5 bases between. The CDR3 length is 13 residues. The germline V gene has CDR1 MNHNY and CDR2 SVGAGI (reference sequence). CDR3 region: CASSYALNQPQHF. In nucleotides, the CDR3 is TGTGCCAGCAGTTACGCTCTCAATCAGCCCCAGCATTTT.

This chain links TRBV29-1 with TRBJ1-1; D is unclear. Between the trimmed V and J ends, which lost 0 bases and 6 bases, there was a span of 14 bases. CDR3 length equals 14 residues. Germline CDR1 is SQVTM and CDR2 is ANQGSEA. CDR3 loop: CSVEDVGQFSEAFF. In nucleotides, the CDR3 is TGCAGCGTTGAAGACGTAGGGCAGTTCTCTGAAGCTTTCTTT.

This clonotype was seen only a few times. V and J are TRBV18 and TRBJ1-2; 8 nucleotides line up with TRBD1. V lost 1 base to trimming and J lost 3 bases; unmatched junction nucleotides: 4. The CDR3 runs 15 residues. Germline V gives CDR1 KGHSH, CDR2 LQKENI. CDR3 coding DNA: TGTGCCAGCTCACCACTTCCAGGGGGCGACTATGGCTACACCTTC. It yields the protein CASSPLPGGDYGYTF.

V and J are TRBV6-2 or TRBV6-3 and TRBJ2-3, with 10 positions matching TRBD1. The J call is doubtful: the DNA matches TRBJ1-5 better. The V gene's germline CDR1 is MNHEY and CDR2 SVGEGT. The CDR3 extends over 16 amino acids. CDR3 coding DNA: TGTGCCAGCAGTTACTTCCGGGACAGGGGCACAGATACGCAGCATTTT. Protein sequence: CASSYFRDRGTDTQHF.

As DNA, the CDR3 is TGCGCCAGCAGCTTCCCGGACAAGCACGAGCAGTACTTC. This encodes CASSFPDKHEQYF. The chain links TRBV5-1 to TRBJ2-7; D is perhaps TRBD1 (5 bases). CDR3 length: 13 amino acids. V lost 2 bases to trimming and J lost 5 bases, with 11 bases between them. Looked up from germline, CDR1 is SGHRS and CDR2 is YFSETQ.

The rearrangement uses TRBV6-4 and TRBJ1-1; D might be TRBD1 (6 bases). Trimming removed 2 bases from V and 2 bases from J, with 18 bases in between. This CDR3 contains 17 residues. CDR1 MRHNA and CDR2 SNTAGT come from the germline V gene. DNA for the CDR3: TGTGCCAGCAGTGACCCAAGAATCGGGACAAATAACACTGAAGCTTTCTTT. Amino acid sequence: CASSDPRIGTNNTEAFF.

This clonotype has a handful of counts. This chain uses TRBV12-3 or TRBV12-4 with TRBJ2-5; D uncertain. CDR3 length: 13 residues. Between the trimmed V and J ends, which lost 1 base and 4 bases, there was a span of 7 bases. CDR3: CASSLEYAETQYF. Here the CDR3 DNA reads TGTGCCAGCAGTTTAGAATACGCAGAGACCCAGTACTTC.

This clonotype was counted between two and nine times. The rearrangement uses TRBV7-9 and TRBJ2-7; D tentatively fits TRBD1 or TRBD2 (5 bases each). The CDR3 is made up of 16 amino acids. V lost 5 bases to trimming and J lost 7 bases, with 24 bases between them. Germline lookup yields CDR1 SEHNR and CDR2 FQNEAQ (reference sequence). DNA for the CDR3: TGTGCCAGCAGCCCTACCGATGGGACGATAAAGGGGGAGCAGTACTTC. It encodes CASSPTDGTIKGEQYF.

V and J are TRBV15 and TRBJ2-5; D is perhaps TRBD1 (5 bases). CDR1 LNHNV and CDR2 YYDKDF come from the germline V gene (reference sequence). CDR3 length equals 15 residues. V was trimmed by 5 bases and J by 2 bases, leaving 15 bases between them. CDR3: CATSGPSDTQETQYF. The CDR3 region has the DNA TGTGCCACCAGCGGACCGTCGGACACTCAAGAGACCCAGTACTTC.

This clonotype was seen only a few times. The CDR3: CSARGLPGLAEMSSYEQYF. In DNA, the CDR3 is TGCAGTGCTAGAGGGTTACCGGGACTAGCGGAAATGAGCTCCTACGAGCAGTACTTC. The genes are TRBV20-1 and TRBJ2-7; 11 bases are a match to TRBD2. J gave up 0 bases and V 1 base, and 14 bases lay outside the gene matches. Germline lookup yields CDR1 DFQATT and CDR2 SNEGSKA (reference sequence). The CDR3 is 19 amino acids.